Below, one T cell receptor (beta chain) is given with its context. Antigen unknown. The sample is drawn from a study of T cells expressing NK-cell markers. Study results and caveats: These clonotypes additionally ranked first within the CD3+CD56-NKG2C+ fraction of a few donors.

TCRdb re-called the 5' RACE reads and shows each CDR3 protein once, DNA omitted. Reported are roughly 150,000 distinct CDR3 sequences; the ten largest clones contain around 18%. The receptor comes from a woman aged 18 to 75 in good health. Sequencing was performed on blood T cells: a sorted CD56 or NKG2C T cell subset, CD4+ or CD8+ T cells, or bulk PBMC T cells (not recorded which).

The CDR3 loop is CASGTDTFNYGYTF. The chain links TRBV2 to TRBJ1-2; the TCRdb call, TRBD1, lacks DNA for checking. Germline-derived CDR1 and CDR2 are SNHLY and FYNNEI. This CDR3 has 14 residues. Drawing the rest from reference TRBV2 and TRBJ1-2, the complete variable domain is EPEVTQTPSHQVTQMGQEVILRCVPISNHLYFYWYRQILGQKVEFLVSFYNNEISEKSEIFDDQFSVERPDGSNFTLKIRSTKLEDSAMYFCASGTDTFNYGYTFGSGTRLTVV.